These 9 T cell receptor beta chains were sequenced from one sample in a study of blood T cells in healthy people across ages. A J-beta primer mix and a sample-barcoded 5' primer were used in a second PCR of about 6 to 12 cycles. TCRdb re-called the 5' RACE reads with MiXCR, one entry per CDR3 protein. The table shows about 720,000 distinct CDR3 sequences, with about 20% occurring only once. Sequencing input: blood. Every receptor here comes from a man aged 70-80 years in good health.

This clonotype was detected a few times. This chain connects TRBV15 to TRBJ2-1; 7 bases are shared with TRBD1. Looked up from germline, CDR1 is LNHNV and CDR2 is YYDKDF (reference sequence). Trimming at V came to 1 base and at J to 2 bases, leaving 20 bases not matched to a gene. This CDR3 is 21 amino acids long. The CDR3 nucleotides read TGTGCCACCAGCAGAGGGCTGGGCAGGGGATCAGGGGGAACTACCTACAATGAGCAGTTCTTC. It encodes CATSRGLGRGSGGTTYNEQFF.

The V call is TRBV12-3 or TRBV12-4, the J call TRBJ1-2, with D possibly TRBD1 on 5 matching bases. This CDR3 has 15 amino acids. Deletions cut 4 bases from V and 8 bases from J, with 20 bases between. The CDR3 loop reads CASSYGGGVVGGYTF. In DNA, the CDR3 is TGTGCCAGCAGTTACGGGGGGGGTGTAGTCGGAGGCTACACCTTC.

V usage is TRBV28 and J usage is TRBJ1-2, with D hard to call. Trimming stripped 3 bases from V and 8 bases from J, with 13 bases between. Germline V gives CDR1 MDHEN, CDR2 SYDVKM. CDR3 length: 13 residues. This chain's CDR3 is CASSLDRSWGYTF. CDR3 sequence (DNA): TGTGCCAGCAGTTTGGACCGCAGTTGGGGCTACACCTTC.

The chain joins TRBV20-1 to TRBJ2-4; TRBD2 agrees at 15 bases. Unmatched junction bases numbered 8, after V lost 1 base and J lost 7 bases. This CDR3 has 17 residues. From germline, CDR1 is DFQATT and CDR2 SNEGSKA (reference sequence). CDR3 in DNA: TGCAGTGCTAGAGGTTCGACGGGACTAGCGGGGGGTAACATTCAGTACTTC. This codes for CSARGSTGLAGGNIQYF.

This clonotype was seen repeatedly, ten times or more. This chain connects TRBV7-9 to TRBJ2-7; 8 bases map to TRBD1. Trimming at V came to 1 base and at J to 6 bases, leaving 5 bases not matched to a gene. Germline-derived CDR1 and CDR2 are SEHNR and FQNEAQ (reference sequence). The CDR3 spans 14 residues. The CDR3 spells CASSLDQGAAEQYV. CDR3 sequence (DNA): TGTGCCAGCAGCTTAGATCAGGGGGCTGCCGAGCAGTACGTC.

This clonotype was seen only a few times. V is TRBV3-1 and J is TRBJ1-4; D unresolved. CDR1 is LGHDT, CDR2 YNNKEL, per germline (reference sequence). The CDR3 covers 12 residues. V lost 3 bases and J 8 bases, leaving 7 bases between the germline ends. The CDR3 protein is CASSQGREKLFF. The CDR3 DNA follows: TGTGCCAGCAGCCAGGGTCGGGAAAAACTGTTTTTT.

V usage is TRBV7-6 and J usage is TRBJ1-6; D remains unclear. Germline assignment: CDR1 SGHVS and CDR2 FNYEAQ. V gave up 1 base and J gave up 10 bases, with 11 bases separating them. This CDR3 spans 14 amino acids. The CDR3 loop reads CASSLGVDNSPLHF. Written as DNA, the CDR3 is TGTGCCAGCAGCTTAGGGGTAGACAACTCACCCCTCCACTTT.

This clonotype was detected only a few times. The rearrangement links TRBV7-9 to TRBJ1-2; D possibly corresponds to TRBD1 (5 bases). This CDR3 region has 13 residues. Germline CDR1 SEHNR, CDR2 FQNEAQ (reference sequence). Trimming left V 6 bases short and J 5 bases short, with 13 bases between. The CDR3 sequence is CASSDRDLYGYTF. The CDR3 nucleotides read TGTGCCAGCAGTGACCGGGACTTATATGGCTACACCTTC. The full variable domain, rest sourced from reference TRBV7-9 and TRBJ1-2, is DTGVSQNPRHKITKRGQNVTFRCDPISEHNRLYWYRQTLGQGPEFLTYFQNEAQLEKSRLLSDRFSAERPKGSFSTLEIQRTEQGDSAMYLCASSDRDLYGYTFGSGTRLTVV.

This clonotype has more than one count but fewer than ten. V and J are TRBV4-3 and TRBJ1-2, with D possibly being TRBD1 (5 bases). This CDR3 has 13 residues. Germline lookup yields CDR1 LGHNA and CDR2 YSLEER. V was shortened by 1 base and J by 8 bases, with 11 bases between the two germline ends. The DNA of the CDR3 is TGCGCCAGCAGCCAAGTCAGGGCGGGGGGCTACACCTTC. Protein sequence: CASSQVRAGGYTF.